This is a list of T cell receptor beta chains from one sample in a study of radiotherapy plus CTLA-4 blockade in lung cancer. Produced via immunoSEQ multiplex PCR; TCRdb's table is partial and in-frame only. The repertoire holds around 29,000 clones, with roughly four fifths as singletons. The source was peripheral blood, collected from a patient treated with radiotherapy plus ipilimumab. The receptors were sampled from a human donor with non-small cell lung cancer that progressed on radiotherapy plus ipilimumab. Each CDR3 is given without its conserved first and last residue. The order of the fields is clone size, D gene, J gene, CDR3 length, V gene, CDR3 protein. A D gene is named only where the DNA matches it firmly. Clone sizes are given selectively: once, few, many, or a class where the clone is expanded.

.,TRBD2,TRBJ2-7,12,TRBV6-5,ASSLTSGPFEQY
.,.,TRBJ2-7,12,TRBV4-3,ASSQSISSYEQY
.,.,TRBJ1-1,14,TRBV28,ASTWGGNPPNTEAF
.,.,TRBJ2-3,13,TRBV18,ASSPNEGGPDTQY
.,TRBD1,TRBJ1-5,13,TRBV27,ASREGQISNQPQH
.,TRBD1,TRBJ2-7,13,TRBV9,ASSVADRATYEQY
.,TRBD2,TRBJ2-1,13,TRBV4-1,ASSQPGLAGNEQF
.,TRBD1,TRBJ1-6,17,TRBV5-4,ASSGRTGVSPSYNSPLH
.,.,TRBJ1-2,11,TRBV6-1,ASSGRGGYGYT
.,TRBD2,TRBJ2-3,14,TRBV5-1,ASSLAVAGGTDTQY
.,TRBD1,TRBJ2-2,15,TRBV5-1,ASSLEGVDRAYGELF
.,TRBD2,TRBJ2-1,15,TRBV9,ASSVAVGGGASHEQF
.,TRBD2,TRBJ2-5,17,TRBV11-2,ASSFALPQRGLPQETQY
few,.,TRBJ1-2,11,TRBV27,ASSFRGGGGYT
.,TRBD1,TRBJ1-3,15,TRBV4-1,ASSQMVGGIGGNTIY
.,.,TRBJ1-4,14,TRBV7-2,ASSSTLLTANEKLF
.,.,TRBJ2-2,14,TRBV7-2,ASTLTGTSLTGELF
.,.,TRBJ2-1,11,TRBV5-4,ASSYRQRNEQF
once,.,TRBJ2-5,14,TRBV10-2,ASSEGPAGVQETQY
.,.,TRBJ2-7,9,TRBV20-1,SAAPEYGQY
.,TRBD2,TRBJ2-5,13,TRBV11-3,ASSLGTSSQETQY
.,.,TRBJ2-5,11,TRBV13,ASSAGLQETQY
.,.,TRBJ2-7,12,TRBV5-1,ASRSDRHSYEQY
.,TRBD1,TRBJ1-1,13,TRBV19,ASSMEGAGDTEAF
.,TRBD1,TRBJ1-2,12,TRBV5-1,ASTPATGGFGYT
.,.,TRBJ2-1,12,TRBV15,ATSRDRGYNEQF
.,.,TRBJ1-4,10,TRBV2,ARREAGGKLF
.,.,TRBJ1-3,13,TRBV6-5,ASRGQSSSGNTIY